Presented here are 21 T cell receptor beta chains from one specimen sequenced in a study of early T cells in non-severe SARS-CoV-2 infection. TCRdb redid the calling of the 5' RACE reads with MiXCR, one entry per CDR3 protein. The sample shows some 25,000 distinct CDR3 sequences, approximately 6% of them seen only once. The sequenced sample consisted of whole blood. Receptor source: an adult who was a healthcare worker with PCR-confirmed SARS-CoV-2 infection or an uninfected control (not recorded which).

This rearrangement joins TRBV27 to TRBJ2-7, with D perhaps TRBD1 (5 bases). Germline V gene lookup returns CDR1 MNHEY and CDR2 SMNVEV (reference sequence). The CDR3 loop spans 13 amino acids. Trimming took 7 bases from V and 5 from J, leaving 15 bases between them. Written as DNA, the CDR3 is TGTGCCAGCAAGACGGCAGGGATCGACGAGCAGTACTTC. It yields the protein CASKTAGIDEQYF.

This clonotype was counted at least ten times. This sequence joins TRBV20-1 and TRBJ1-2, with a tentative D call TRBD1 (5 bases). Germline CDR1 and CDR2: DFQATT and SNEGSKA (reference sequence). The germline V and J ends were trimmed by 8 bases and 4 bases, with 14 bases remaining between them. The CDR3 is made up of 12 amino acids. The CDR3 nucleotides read TGCAGTCCCCAAGACAGTCCCTATGGCTACACCTTC. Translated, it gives CSPQDSPYGYTF.

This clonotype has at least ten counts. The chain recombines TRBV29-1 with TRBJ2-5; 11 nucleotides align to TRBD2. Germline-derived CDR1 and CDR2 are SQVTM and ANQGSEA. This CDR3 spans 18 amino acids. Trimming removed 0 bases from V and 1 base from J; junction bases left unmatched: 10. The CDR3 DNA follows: TGCAGCGTTGAAGATCTTCGCCTAGCGGGGGGCCTCCAAGAGACCCAGTACTTC. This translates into CSVEDLRLAGGLQETQYF.

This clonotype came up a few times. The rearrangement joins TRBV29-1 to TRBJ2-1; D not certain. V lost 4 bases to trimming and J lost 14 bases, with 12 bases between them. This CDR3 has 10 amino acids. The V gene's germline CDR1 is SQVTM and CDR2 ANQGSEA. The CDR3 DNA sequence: TGCAGCGTTGGGGAAGTCGGAGAGTTCTTC. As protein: CSVGEVGEFF.

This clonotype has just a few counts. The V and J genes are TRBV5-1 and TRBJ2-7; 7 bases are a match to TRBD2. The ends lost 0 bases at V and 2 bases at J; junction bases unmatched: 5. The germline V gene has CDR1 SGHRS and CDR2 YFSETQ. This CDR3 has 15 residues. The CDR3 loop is CASSLGGGGTYEQYF. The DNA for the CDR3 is TGCGCCAGCAGCTTGGGCGGCGGGGGTACCTACGAGCAGTACTTC.

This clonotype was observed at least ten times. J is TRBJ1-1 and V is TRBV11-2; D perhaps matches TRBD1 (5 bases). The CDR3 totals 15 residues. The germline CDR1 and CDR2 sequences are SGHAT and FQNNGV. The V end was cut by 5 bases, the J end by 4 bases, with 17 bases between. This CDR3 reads CASSPAGGVGTEAFF. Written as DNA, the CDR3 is TGTGCCAGCAGCCCCGCGGGGGGAGTGGGCACTGAAGCTTTCTTT. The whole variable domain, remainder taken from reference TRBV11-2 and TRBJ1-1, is EAGVAQSPRYKIIEKRQSVAFWCNPISGHATLYWYQQILGQGPKLLIQFQNNGVVDDSQLPKDRFSAERLKGVDSTLKIQPAKLEDSAVYLCASSPAGGVGTEAFFGQGTRLTVV.

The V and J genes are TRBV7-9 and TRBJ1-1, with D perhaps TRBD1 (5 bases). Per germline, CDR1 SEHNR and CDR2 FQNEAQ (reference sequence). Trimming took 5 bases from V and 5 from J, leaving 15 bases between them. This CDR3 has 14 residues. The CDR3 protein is CASSSTSGLTEAFF. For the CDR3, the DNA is TGTGCCAGCAGCAGCACGTCAGGGTTAACTGAAGCTTTCTTT. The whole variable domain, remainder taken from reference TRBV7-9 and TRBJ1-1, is DTGVSQNPRHKITKRGQNVTFRCDPISEHNRLYWYRQTLGQGPEFLTYFQNEAQLEKSRLLSDRFSAERPKGSFSTLEIQRTEQGDSAMYLCASSSTSGLTEAFFGQGTRLTVV.

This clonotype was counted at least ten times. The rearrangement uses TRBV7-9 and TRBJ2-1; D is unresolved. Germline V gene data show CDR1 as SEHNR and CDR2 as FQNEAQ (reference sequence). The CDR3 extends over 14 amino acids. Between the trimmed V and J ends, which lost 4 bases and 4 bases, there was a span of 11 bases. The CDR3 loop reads CASSSNPEYNEQFF. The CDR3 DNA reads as TGTGCCAGCAGCTCGAACCCCGAATACAATGAGCAGTTCTTC.

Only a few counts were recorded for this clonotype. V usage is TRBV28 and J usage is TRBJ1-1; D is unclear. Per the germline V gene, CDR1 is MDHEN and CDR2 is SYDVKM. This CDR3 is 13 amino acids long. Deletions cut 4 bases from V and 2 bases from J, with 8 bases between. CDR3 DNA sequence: TGTGCCAGCAGTTGGCGGATCAACACTGAAGCTTTCTTT. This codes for CASSWRINTEAFF.

The CDR3 DNA reads as TGCGCCAGCTACCGGGACAGTGGAAACACCATATATTTT. Translating it yields CASYRDSGNTIYF. The rearrangement links TRBV10-2 to TRBJ1-3; TRBD1 matches at 7 bases. This CDR3 comprises 13 residues. Unmatched junction bases numbered 4, after V lost 8 bases and J lost 3 bases. Germline V gene data show CDR1 as WSHSY and CDR2 as SAAADI.

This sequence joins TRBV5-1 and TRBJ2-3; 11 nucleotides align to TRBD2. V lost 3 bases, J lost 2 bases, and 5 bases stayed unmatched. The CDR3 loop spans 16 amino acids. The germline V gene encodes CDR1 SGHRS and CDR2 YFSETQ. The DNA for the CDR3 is TGCGCCAGCAGCTCGGGTAGCGGGGGGGCCACAGATACGCAGTATTTT. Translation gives CASSSGSGGATDTQYF.

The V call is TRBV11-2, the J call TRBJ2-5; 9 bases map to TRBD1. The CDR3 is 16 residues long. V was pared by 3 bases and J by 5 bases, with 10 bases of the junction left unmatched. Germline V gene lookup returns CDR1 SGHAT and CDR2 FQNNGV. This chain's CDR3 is CASSLGLDRGRETQYF. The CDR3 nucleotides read TGTGCCAGCAGCTTGGGACTGGACAGGGGAAGGGAGACCCAGTACTTC.

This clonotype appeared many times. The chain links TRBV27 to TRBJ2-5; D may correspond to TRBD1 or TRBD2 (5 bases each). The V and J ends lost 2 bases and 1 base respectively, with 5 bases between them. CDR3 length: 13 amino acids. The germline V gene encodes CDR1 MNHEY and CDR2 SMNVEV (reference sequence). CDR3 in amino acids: CASSLGTQETQYF. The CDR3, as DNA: TGTGCCAGCAGTTTAGGGACCCAAGAGACCCAGTACTTC.

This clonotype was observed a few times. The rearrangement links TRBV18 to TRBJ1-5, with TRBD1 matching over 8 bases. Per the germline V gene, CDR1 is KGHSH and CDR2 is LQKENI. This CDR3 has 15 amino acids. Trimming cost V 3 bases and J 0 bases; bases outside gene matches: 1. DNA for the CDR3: TGTGCCAGCTCACCGCAGGGGGCTAGCAATCAGCCCCAGCATTTT. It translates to CASSPQGASNQPQHF.

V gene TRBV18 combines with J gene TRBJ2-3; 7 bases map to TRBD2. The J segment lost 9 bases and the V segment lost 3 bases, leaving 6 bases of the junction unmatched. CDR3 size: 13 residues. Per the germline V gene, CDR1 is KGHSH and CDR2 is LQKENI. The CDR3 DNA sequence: TGTGCCAGCTCACCTGGGAGGGAGATAACGCAGTATTTT. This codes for CASSPGREITQYF.

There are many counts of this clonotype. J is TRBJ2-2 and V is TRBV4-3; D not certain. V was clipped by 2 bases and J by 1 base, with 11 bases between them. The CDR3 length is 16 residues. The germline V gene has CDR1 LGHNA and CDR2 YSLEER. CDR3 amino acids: CASSQRASRNTGELFF. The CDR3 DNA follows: TGCGCCAGCAGCCAAAGGGCCAGCCGGAACACCGGGGAGCTGTTTTTT.

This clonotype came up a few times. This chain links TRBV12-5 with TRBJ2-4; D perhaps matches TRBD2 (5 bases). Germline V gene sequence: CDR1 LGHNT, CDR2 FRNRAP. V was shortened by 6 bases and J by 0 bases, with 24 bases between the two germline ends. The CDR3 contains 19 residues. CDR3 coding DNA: TGTGCTAGTGGAACCCGGCTGAGGGATACCCCATTAGCCAAAAACATTCAGTACTTC. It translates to CASGTRLRDTPLAKNIQYF.

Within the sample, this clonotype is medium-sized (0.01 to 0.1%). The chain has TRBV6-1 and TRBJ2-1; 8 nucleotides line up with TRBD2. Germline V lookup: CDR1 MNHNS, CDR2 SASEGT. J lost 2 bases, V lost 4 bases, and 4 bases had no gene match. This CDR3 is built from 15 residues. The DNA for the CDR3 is TGTGCCAGCAGTGGAGGACTAGCCGCCTACAATGAGCAGTTCTTC. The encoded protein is CASSGGLAAYNEQFF.

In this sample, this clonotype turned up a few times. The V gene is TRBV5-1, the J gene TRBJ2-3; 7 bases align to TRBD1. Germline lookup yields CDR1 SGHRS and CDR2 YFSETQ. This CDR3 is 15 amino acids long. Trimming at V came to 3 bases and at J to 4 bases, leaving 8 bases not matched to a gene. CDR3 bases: TGCGCCAGCAGCTCGCAGGACAGGACTTCAGATACGCAGTATTTT. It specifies CASSSQDRTSDTQYF.

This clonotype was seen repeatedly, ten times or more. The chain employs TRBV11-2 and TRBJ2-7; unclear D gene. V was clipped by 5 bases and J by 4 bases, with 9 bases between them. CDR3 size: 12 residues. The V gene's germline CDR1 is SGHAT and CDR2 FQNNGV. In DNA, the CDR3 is TGTGCCAGCAGCGAGAAGGGATACGAGCAGTACTTC. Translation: CASSEKGYEQYF.

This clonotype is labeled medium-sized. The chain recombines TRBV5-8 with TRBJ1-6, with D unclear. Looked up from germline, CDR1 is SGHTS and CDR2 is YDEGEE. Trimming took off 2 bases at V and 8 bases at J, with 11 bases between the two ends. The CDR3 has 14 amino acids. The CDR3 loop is CASSFGRGDSPLHF. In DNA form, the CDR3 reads TGTGCCAGCAGCTTCGGGCGAGGAGATTCACCCCTCCACTTT.